Included here is one TCR beta chain sequence, with context. Its target is not known. Only patients with CD8+CD57+ cell expansion on flow cytometry were chosen for sequencing. By the time of blood sampling, patients had still received no therapy. CDR1 is SGHAT and CDR2 is FQNNGV in the germline V gene. The CDR3 length is 15 residues. After removal of 3 bases from V and 5 bases from J, the junction contained 6 bases not matched to a gene. This specimen comes from a study of CD8+CD57+ T cells in acquired aplastic anemia. CDR3 and TCR beta VDJ profiling relied on a genomic DNA template. Each CDR3 protein gets one entry after TCRdb re-called the reads with MiXCR. The table records 100,000 to 150,000 distinct CDR3 sequences, 55% to 70% of them present only once. General observations from the study: The CD8+ Simpson's diversity of patients and controls was not significantly different.

The receptor was isolated from a human donor with aplastic anemia. The source material was sorted CD4+, CD8+, or CD8+CD57+ T cells (not recorded which) from PBMCs. This chain links TRBV11-2 with TRBJ2-3; TRBD2 agrees at 9 bases. The CDR3 DNA follows: TGTGCCAGCAGCTTTTTAGCGGGAGAGGGAGATACGCAGTATTTT. Protein: CASSFLAGEGDTQYF.